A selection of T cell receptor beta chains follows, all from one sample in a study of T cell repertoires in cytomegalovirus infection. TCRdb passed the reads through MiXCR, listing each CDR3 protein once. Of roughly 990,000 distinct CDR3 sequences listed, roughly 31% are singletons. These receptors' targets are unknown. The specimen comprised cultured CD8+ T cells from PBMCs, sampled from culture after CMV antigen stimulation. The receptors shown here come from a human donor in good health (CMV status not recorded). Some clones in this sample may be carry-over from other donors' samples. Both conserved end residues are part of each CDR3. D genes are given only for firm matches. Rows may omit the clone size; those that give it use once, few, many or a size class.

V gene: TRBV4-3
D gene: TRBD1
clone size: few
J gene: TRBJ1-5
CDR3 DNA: TGCGCCAGCAGCCAAGATTGGGGACAGGGGAATCAGCCCCAGCATTTT
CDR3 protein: CASSQDWGQGNQPQHF

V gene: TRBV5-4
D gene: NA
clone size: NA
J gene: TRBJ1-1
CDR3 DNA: TGTGCCAGCAGCTTGACAGGGTTCGCTGAAGCTTTCTTT
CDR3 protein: CASSLTGFAEAFF

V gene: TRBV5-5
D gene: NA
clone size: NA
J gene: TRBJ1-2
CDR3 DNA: TGTGCCAGCAGCTGGCTGGGAGCCGAAGCCAACTATGGCTACACCTTC
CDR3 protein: CASSWLGAEANYGYTF

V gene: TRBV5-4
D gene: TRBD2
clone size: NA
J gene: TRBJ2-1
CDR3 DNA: TGTGCCAGCAGCTTAGCCGGGACTAGCTATTGGCATGAGCAGTTCTTC
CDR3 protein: CASSLAGTSYWHEQFF

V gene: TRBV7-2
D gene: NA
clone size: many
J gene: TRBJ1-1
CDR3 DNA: TGTGCCAGCAGCTTACGGCCCCAGAACACTGAAGCTTTCTTT
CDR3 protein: CASSLRPQNTEAFF

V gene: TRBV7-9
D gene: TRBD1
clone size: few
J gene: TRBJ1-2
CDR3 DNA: TGTGCCAGCAGCTACACCGGGACAGGACTCACCTTCTATGGCTACACCTTC
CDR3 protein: CASSYTGTGLTFYGYTF

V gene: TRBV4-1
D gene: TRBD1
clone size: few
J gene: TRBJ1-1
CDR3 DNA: TGCGCCAGCAGCCTCGAAGGACAGGGATTGAACACTGAAGCTTTCTTT
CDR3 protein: CASSLEGQGLNTEAFF

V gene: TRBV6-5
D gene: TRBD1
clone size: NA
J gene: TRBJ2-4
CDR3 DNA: TGTGCCAGCAGTTACTCCAGGGGGGCCAAAAACATTCAGTACTTC
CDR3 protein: CASSYSRGAKNIQYF

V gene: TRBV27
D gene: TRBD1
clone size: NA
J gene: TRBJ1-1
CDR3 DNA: TGTGTCAGCCGGAACAGGGGAGACACTGAAGCTTTCTTT
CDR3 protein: CVSRNRGDTEAFF

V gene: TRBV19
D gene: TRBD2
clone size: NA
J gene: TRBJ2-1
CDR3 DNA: TGTGCCAGTAGTATAGGGAAACTAGCGGCGAGTTACAATGAGCAGTTCTTC
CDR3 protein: CASSIGKLAASYNEQFF

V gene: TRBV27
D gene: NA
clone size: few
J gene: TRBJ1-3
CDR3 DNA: TGTGCCAGCAGTTTATATTCCCCACAGGGCTACTCTGGAAACACCATATATTTT
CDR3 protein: CASSLYSPQGYSGNTIYF

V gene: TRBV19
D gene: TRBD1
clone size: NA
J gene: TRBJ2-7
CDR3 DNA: TGTGCCAGTAGTATCTCCGGACAGGGAGCCTACGAGCAGTACTTC
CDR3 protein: CASSISGQGAYEQYF

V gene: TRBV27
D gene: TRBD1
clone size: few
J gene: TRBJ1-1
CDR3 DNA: TGTGCCAGCAATACCAGGGGGGTAAGCCTGAACACTGAAGCTTTCTTT
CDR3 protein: CASNTRGVSLNTEAFF

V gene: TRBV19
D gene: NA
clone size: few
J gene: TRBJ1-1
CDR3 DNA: TGTGCCAGTACCCCTTCAGGAATCGCTGAAGCTTTCTTT
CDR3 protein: CASTPSGIAEAFF

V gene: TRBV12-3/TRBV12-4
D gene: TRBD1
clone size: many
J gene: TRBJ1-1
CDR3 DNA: TGTGCCAGCAGCTTAATCGGGACAGGGGGCACTGAAGCTTTCTTT
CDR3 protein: CASSLIGTGGTEAFF

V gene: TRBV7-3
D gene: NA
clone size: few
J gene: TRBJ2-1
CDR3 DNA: TGTGCCAGCAGCTTAACCGGGGGGCTGATGGATGAGCAGTTCTTC
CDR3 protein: CASSLTGGLMDEQFF

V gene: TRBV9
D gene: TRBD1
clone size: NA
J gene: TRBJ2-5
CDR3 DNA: TGTGCCAGCAGCGTCATACAGGGGGCGCCCGGAGAGACCCAGTACTTC
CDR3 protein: CASSVIQGAPGETQYF

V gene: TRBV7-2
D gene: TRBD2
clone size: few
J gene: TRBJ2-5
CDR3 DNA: TGTGCCAGCAGTCAATTCAGGGCCGGACTAGCGGGGGTACAAGAGACCCAGTACTTC
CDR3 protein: CASSQFRAGLAGVQETQYF

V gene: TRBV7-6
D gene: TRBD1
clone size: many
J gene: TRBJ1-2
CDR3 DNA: TGTGCCAGCAGCACCCACTTGGACAGGGACTCTGGCTACACCTTC
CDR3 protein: CASSTHLDRDSGYTF

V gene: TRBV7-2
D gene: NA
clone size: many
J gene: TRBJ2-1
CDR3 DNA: TGTGCCAGCAGCTTAAGGTCAGGGTACGATGAGCAGTTCTTC
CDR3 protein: CASSLRSGYDEQFF

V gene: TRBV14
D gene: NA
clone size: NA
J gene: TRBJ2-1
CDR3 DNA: TGTGCCAGCAGCCAGCAGCGATGGCAGTTCTTC
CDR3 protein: CASSQQRWQFF

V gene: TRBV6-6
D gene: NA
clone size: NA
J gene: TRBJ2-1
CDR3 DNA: TGTGCCAGCAGTTTGAGGACTCCGAGCAATGAGCAGTTCTTC
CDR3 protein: CASSLRTPSNEQFF

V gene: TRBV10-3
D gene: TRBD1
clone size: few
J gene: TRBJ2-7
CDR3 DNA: TGTGCCATCAGTATCCGGGACAGGGCCCGTGAGCAGTACTTC
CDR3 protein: CAISIRDRAREQYF

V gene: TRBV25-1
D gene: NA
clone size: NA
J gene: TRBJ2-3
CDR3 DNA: TGTGCCAGCAGTGAAACAGGGTTTCTGGATACGCAGTATTTT
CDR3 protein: CASSETGFLDTQYF

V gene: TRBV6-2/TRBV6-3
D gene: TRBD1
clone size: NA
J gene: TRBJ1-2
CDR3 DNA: TGTGCCAGCAGTTTCTACTCGGGACAGAACTATGGCTACACCTTC
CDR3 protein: CASSFYSGQNYGYTF

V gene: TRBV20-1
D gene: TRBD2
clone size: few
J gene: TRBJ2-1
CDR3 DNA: TGCAGTTCTACCCCGGGGCTAGCGGACAATGAGCAGTTCTTC
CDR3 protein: CSSTPGLADNEQFF

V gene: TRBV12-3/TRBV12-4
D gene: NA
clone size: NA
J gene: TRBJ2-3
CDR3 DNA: TGTGCCAGCAGTTTCCATCCGCTAAAAGGGGCGGCAGATACGCAGTATTTT
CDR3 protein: CASSFHPLKGAADTQYF

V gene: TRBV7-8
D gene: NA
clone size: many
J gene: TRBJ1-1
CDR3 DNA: TGTGCCAGCAGCCCCGGATTCCAGGTGGCGTACGCTGAAGCTTTCTTT
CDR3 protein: CASSPGFQVAYAEAFF

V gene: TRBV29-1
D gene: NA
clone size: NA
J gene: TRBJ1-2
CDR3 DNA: TGCAGCGTTGAATTCCGAGGCCCGGGTGGCTACACCTTC
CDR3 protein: CSVEFRGPGGYTF

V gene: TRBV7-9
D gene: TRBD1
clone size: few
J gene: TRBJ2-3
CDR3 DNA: TGTGCCAGCACCCTCCCCCGGGACAGGGATTCAAGCACAGATACGCAGTATTTT
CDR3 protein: CASTLPRDRDSSTDTQYF

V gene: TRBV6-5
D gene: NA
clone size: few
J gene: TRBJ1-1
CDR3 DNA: TGTGCCAGCAGTTACTCGCCATCGAACACTGAAGCTTTCTTT
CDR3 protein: CASSYSPSNTEAFF

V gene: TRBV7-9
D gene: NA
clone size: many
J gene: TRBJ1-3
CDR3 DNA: TGTGCCAGCAGCTCACCCTCCAAAGGAACCTCCTCTGGAAACACCATATATTTT
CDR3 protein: CASSSPSKGTSSGNTIYF

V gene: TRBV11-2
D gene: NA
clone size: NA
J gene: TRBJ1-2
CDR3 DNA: TGTGCCAGCAGCATTGGGGGGGATAGGGGCTACACCTTC
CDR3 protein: CASSIGGDRGYTF

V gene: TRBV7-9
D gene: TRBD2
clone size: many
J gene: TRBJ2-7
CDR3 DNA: TGTGCCAGCAGCTTAGCAGCGGGGGCCACTTACGAGCAGTACTTC
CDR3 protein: CASSLAAGATYEQYF

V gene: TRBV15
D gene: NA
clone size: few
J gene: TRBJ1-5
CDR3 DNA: TGTGCCACCAGCAGCGATTCGGGTCTCGTGAATCAGCCCCAGCATTTT
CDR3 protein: CATSSDSGLVNQPQHF

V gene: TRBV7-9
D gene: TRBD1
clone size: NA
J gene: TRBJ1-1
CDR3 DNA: TGTGCCAGCACCTCTAGGGGGTTGGGACAGATAATGAACACTGAAGCTTTCTTT
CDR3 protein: CASTSRGLGQIMNTEAFF

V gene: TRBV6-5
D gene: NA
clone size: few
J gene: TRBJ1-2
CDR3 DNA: TGTGCCAGCAGTGACCCGCAGATGATCTCTTATGGCTACACCTTC
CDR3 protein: CASSDPQMISYGYTF

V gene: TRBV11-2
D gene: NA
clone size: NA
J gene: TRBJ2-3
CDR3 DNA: TGTGCCAGCAGCTTAGTCCGGCTTAGCACAGATACGCAGTATTTT
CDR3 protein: CASSLVRLSTDTQYF

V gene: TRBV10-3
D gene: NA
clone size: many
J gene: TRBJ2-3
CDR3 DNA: TGTGCCACCCAACAGAACACAGATACGCAGTATTTT
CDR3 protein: CATQQNTDTQYF

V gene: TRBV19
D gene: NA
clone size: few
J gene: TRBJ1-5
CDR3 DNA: TGTGCCAGTAGTATAGACGGGGCGAATGGCAATCAGCCCCAGCATTTT
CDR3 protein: CASSIDGANGNQPQHF